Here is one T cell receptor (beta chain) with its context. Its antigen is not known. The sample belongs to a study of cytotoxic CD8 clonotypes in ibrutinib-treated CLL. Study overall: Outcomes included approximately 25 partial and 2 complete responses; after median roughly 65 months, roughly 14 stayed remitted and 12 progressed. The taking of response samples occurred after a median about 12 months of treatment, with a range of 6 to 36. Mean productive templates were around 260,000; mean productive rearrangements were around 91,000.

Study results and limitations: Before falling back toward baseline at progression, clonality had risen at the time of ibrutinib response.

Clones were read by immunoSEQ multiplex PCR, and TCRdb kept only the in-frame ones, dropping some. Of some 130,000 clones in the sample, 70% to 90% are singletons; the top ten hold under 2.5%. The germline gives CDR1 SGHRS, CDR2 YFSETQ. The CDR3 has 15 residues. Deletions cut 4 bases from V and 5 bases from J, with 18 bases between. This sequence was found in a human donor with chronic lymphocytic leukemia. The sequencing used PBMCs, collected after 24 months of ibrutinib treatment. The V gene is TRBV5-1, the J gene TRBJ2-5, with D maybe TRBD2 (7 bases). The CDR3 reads CASSIGQTGGETQYF. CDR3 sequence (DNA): TGCGCCAGCAGCATCGGACAGACCGGGGGGGAGACCCAGTACTTC.